This T cell receptor (beta chain) is drawn from a study of T-cell memory formation after mild COVID-19. Study-level points and caveats: For contracting clones, CD4+ ones sat mainly in CM and EM, CD8+ in EMRA.

Comments on this clonotype: What it recognizes is unknown.

Germline CDR1 and CDR2: MNHEY and SVGEGT. Trimming took off 6 bases at V and 0 bases at J, with 7 bases between the two ends. This CDR3 is built from 13 residues. MiXCR, applied by TCRdb to the 5' RACE reads, yields one record per CDR3 protein. The sample has about 190,000 distinct CDR3 sequences; approximately 16% are singletons. This receptor was identified in an adult woman who had mild COVID-19 (a few samples of this study predate the infection). Cell type and time point are not known. The chain has TRBV6-2 or TRBV6-3 and TRBJ2-3; no firm D call. The sequencing sample was made of PBMCs or a T cell subset sorted from them (not recorded which). For the CDR3, the DNA is TGTGCCAGCAGGCGGTCTAGCACAGATACGCAGTATTTT. It yields the protein CASRRSSTDTQYF.